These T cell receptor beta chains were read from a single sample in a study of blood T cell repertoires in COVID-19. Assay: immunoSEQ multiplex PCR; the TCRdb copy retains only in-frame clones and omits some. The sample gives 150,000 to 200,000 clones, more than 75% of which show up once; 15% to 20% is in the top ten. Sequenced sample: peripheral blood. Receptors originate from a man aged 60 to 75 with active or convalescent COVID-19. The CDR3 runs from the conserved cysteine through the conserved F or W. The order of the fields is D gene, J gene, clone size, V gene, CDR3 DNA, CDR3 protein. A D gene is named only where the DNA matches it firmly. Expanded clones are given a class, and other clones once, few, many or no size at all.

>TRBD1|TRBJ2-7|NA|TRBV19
TGTGCCAGTACCCCGACAGGGGGCGTTTTTGAGCAGTACTTC
CASTPTGGVFEQYF
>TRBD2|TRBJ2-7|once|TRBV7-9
TGTGCCAGCAGCTTAGGGGGAGGGTCCTACGAGCAGTACTTC
CASSLGGGSYEQYF
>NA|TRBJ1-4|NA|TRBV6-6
TGTGCCAGCAGTTACCAGAAGGAAAAACTGTTTTTT
CASSYQKEKLFF
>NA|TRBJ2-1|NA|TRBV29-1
TGCAGCGTTGCCCCCGGAGGAGGGGGGGCGAGAAATGAGCAGTTCTTC
CSVAPGGGGARNEQFF
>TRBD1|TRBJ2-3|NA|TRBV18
TGTGCCAGCTCACCACAGACAGGGGTAACCACAGATACGCAGTATTTT
CASSPQTGVTTDTQYF
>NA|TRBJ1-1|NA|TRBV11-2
TGTGCCAGCGAGTATATCACCGGGGGCACTGAAGCTTTCTTT
CASEYITGGTEAFF
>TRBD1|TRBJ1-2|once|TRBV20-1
TGCAGTGCTAGTCCCGGGACAGGGAACTATGGCTACACCTTC
CSASPGTGNYGYTF
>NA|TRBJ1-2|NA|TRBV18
TGTGCCAGCCTCGGACAATCGGACGGCTACACCTTC
CASLGQSDGYTF
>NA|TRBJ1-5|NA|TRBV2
TGTGCCAGCAGTGTGACTTCGATCAATCAGCCCCAGCATTTT
CASSVTSINQPQHF
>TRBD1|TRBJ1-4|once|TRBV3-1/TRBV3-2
TGTGCCAGCAGCCAAGTTACAGGGGGGGGAAATGAAAAACTGTTTTTT
CASSQVTGGGNEKLFF
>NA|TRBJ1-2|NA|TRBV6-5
TGTGCCAGCAGTTGGAGTGTCGGGAGTCGTGGTGCCTTC
CASSWSVGSRGAF
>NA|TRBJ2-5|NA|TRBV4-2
TGTGCCAGCAGCCAAGATGGCCAGGGTGTCGGAGAGACCCAGTACTTC
CASSQDGQGVGETQYF
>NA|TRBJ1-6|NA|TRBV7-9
TGTGCCAGCAGCTCTCAACAAAGCTCCTATAATTCACCCCTCCACTTT
CASSSQQSSYNSPLHF
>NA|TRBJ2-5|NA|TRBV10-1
TGCGCCAGCAGTGAGTCGCTAGCAGCCTCTGAAGAGACCCAGTACTTC
CASSESLAASEETQYF
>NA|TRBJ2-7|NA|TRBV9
TGTGCCAGCAGCCCTCACGGGTACGAGCAGTACTTC
CASSPHGYEQYF